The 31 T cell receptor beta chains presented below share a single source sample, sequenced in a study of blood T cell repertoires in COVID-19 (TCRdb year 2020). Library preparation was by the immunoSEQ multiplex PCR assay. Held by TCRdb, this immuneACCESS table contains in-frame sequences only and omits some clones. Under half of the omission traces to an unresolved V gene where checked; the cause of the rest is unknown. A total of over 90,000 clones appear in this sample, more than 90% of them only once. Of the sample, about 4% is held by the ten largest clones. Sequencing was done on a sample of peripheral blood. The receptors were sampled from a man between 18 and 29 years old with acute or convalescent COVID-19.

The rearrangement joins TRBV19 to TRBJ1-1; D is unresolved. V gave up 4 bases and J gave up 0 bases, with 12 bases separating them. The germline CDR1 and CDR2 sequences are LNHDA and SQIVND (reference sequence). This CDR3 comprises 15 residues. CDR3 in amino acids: CASSTLADLNTEAFF. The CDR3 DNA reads TGTGCCAGTAGTACGTTGGCAGACTTGAACACTGAAGCTTTCTTT.

This CDR3 reads CASSLRVRANTGELFF. CDR3 DNA sequence: TGTGCCAGCAGCTTAAGAGTCCGTGCGAACACCGGGGAGCTGTTTTTT. The rearrangement uses TRBV11-2 and TRBJ2-2; no clear D gene. Trimming removed 2 bases from V and 0 bases from J, with 10 bases in between. Germline values: CDR1 SGHAT, CDR2 FQNNGV. This CDR3 region has 16 residues.

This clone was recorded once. The CDR3 nucleotides are TGTGCCAGCAGGCCTCGTATGAACACTGAAGCTTTCTTT. This codes for CASRPRMNTEAFF. This chain connects TRBV6-2 or TRBV6-3 to TRBJ1-1; D call uncertain. Trimming removed 6 bases from V and 0 bases from J, with 8 bases in between. Germline CDR1 reads MNHEY; CDR2 reads SVGEGT. The CDR3 has 13 amino acids.

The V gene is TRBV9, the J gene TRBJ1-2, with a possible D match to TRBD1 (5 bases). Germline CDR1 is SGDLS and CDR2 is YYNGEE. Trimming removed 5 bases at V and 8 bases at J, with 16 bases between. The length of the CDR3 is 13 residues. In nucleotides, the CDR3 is TGTGCCAGCAGGGATGCGCACCAGGGAGGCTACACCTTC. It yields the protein CASRDAHQGGYTF.

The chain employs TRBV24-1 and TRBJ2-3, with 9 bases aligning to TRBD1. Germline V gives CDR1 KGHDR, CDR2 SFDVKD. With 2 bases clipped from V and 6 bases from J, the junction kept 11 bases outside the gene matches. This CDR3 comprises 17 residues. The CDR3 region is CATSDSRGTGTRDTQYF. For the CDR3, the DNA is TGTGCCACCAGTGATTCCCGAGGGACAGGGACAAGGGATACGCAGTATTTT.

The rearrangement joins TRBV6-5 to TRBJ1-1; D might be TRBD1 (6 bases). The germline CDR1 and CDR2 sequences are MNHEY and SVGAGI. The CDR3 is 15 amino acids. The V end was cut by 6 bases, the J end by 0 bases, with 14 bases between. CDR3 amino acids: CASSETGYLNTEAFF. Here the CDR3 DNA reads TGTGCCAGCAGCGAGACAGGATACCTGAACACTGAAGCTTTCTTT.

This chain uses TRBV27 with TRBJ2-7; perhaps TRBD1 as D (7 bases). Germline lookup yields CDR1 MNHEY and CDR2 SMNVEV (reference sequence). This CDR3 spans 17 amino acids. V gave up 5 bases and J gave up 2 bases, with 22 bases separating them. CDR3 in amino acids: CASSPNSGTAGPYEQYF. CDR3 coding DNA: TGTGCCAGCAGTCCCAATTCCGGGACAGCGGGCCCCTACGAGCAGTACTTC.

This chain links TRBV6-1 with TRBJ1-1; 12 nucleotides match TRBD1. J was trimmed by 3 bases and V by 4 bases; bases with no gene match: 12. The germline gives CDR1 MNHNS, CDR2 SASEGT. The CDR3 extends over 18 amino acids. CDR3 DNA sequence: TGTGCCAGCAGTGGGCGGGACAGGGGGCGAGGTGATGACACTGAAGCTTTCTTT. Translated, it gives CASSGRDRGRGDDTEAFF.

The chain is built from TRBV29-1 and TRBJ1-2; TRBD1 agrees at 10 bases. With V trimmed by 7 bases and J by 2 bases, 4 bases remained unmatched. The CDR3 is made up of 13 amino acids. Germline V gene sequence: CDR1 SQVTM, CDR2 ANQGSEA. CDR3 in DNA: TGCAGCGGGGGACAGGGGTTGAACTATGGCTACACCTTC. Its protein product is CSGGQGLNYGYTF.

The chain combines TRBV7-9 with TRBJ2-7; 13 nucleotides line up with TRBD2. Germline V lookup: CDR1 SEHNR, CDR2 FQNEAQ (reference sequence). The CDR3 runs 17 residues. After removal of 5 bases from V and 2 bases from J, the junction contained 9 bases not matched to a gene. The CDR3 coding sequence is TGTGCCAGCAGCCCAGGGGGGGGACTAGCGGGACCCTACGAGCAGTACTTC. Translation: CASSPGGGLAGPYEQYF.

This CDR3 is CSVVEARYEQYF. DNA for the CDR3: TGCAGCGTTGTTGAAGCCCGGTACGAGCAGTACTTC. V and J are TRBV29-1 and TRBJ2-7; D gene unclear. Germline lookup yields CDR1 SQVTM and CDR2 ANQGSEA. V was trimmed by 4 bases and J by 4 bases, leaving 11 bases between them. This CDR3 is 12 amino acids long.

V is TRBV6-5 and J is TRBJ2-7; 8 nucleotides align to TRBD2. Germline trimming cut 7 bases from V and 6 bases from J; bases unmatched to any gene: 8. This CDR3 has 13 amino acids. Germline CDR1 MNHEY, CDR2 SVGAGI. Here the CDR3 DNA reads TGTGCCAGCAAGGCGGGAGGCACCCCCGAGCAGTACTTC. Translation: CASKAGGTPEQYF.

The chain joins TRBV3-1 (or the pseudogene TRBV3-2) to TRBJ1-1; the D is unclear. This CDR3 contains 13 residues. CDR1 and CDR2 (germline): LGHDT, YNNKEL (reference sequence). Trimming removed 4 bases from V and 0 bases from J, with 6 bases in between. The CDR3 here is CASSRGMNTEAFF. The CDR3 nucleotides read TGTGCCAGCAGCCGAGGGATGAACACTGAAGCTTTCTTT.

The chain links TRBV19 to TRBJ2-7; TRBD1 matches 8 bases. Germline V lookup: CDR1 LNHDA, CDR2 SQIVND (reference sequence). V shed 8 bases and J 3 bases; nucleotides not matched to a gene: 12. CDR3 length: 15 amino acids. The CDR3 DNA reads TGTGCCAGTCGCCAGGGGGCTAGTCAATTCTACGAGCAGTACTTC. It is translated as CASRQGASQFYEQYF.

For the CDR3, the DNA is TGTGCCAGTAGTATCCGGGACAGGGGCACTGGAAACACCATATATTTT. Residues: CASSIRDRGTGNTIYF. The genes are TRBV19 and TRBJ1-3; TRBD1 aligns across 10 bases. Germline V gives CDR1 LNHDA, CDR2 SQIVND (reference sequence). The CDR3 contains 16 residues. Trimming at V came to 3 bases and at J to 2 bases, leaving 4 bases not matched to a gene.

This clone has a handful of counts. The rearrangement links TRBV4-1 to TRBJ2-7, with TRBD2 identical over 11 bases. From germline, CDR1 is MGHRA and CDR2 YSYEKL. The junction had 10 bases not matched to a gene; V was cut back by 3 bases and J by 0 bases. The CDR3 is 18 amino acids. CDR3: CASSHPLAGDLSSYEQYF. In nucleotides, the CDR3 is TGCGCCAGCAGCCACCCACTAGCGGGAGACCTGAGCTCCTACGAGCAGTACTTC.

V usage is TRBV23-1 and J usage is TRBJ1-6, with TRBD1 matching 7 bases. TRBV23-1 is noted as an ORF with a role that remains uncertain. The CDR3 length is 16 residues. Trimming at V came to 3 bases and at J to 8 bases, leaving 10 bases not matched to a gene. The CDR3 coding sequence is TGCGCCAGCAGTCATCTGACAGGGTTCCGTTATTCACCCCTCCACTTT. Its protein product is CASSHLTGFRYSPLHF.

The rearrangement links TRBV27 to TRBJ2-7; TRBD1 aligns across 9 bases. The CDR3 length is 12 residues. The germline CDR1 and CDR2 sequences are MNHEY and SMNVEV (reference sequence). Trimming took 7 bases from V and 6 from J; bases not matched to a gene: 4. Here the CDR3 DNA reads TGTGCCAGCAAAGGACAGGGGTTCGAGCAGTACTTC. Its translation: CASKGQGFEQYF.

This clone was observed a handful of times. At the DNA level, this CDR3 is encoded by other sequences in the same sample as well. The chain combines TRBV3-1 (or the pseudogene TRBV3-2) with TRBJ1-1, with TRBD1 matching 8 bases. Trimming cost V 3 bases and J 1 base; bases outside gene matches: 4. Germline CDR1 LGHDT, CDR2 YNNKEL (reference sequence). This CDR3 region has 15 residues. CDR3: CASSQGTGSNTEAFF. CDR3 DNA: TGTGCCAGCAGCCAGGGGACAGGCTCGAACACTGAAGCTTTCTTT.

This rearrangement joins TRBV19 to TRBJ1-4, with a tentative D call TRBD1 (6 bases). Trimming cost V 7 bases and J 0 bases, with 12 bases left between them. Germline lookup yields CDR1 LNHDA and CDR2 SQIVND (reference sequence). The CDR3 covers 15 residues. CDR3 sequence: CASNPDSATNEKLFF. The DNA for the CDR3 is TGTGCCAGTAACCCGGACAGTGCAACTAATGAAAAACTGTTTTTT.

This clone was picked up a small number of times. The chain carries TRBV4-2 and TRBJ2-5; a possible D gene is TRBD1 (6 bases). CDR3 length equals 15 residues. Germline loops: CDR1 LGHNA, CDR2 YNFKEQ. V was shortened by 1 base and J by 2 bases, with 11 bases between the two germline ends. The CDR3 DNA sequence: TGTGCCAGCAGCCAAGCCGCCGACAGGCAAGAGACCCAGTACTTC. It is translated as CASSQAADRQETQYF.

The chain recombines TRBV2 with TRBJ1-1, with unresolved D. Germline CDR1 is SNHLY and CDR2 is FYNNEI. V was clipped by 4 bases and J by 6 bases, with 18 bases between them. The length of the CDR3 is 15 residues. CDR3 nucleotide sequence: TGTGCCAGCAGTGGCGCTGGGCCGGGGTCCCCTGAAGCTTTCTTT. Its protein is CASSGAGPGSPEAFF.

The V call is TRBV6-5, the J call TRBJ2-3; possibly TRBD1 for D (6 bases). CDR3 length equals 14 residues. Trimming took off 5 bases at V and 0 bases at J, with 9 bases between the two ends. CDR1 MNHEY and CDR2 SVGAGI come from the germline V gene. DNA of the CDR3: TGTGCCAGCAGTCGGGACACTAGCACAGATACGCAGTATTTT. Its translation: CASSRDTSTDTQYF.

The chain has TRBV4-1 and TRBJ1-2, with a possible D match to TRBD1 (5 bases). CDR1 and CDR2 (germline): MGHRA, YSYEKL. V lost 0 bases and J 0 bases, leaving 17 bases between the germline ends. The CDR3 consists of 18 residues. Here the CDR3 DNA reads TGCGCCAGCAGCCAAGAGCCTCCTGCCGTGACAGCTAACTATGGCTACACCTTC. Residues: CASSQEPPAVTANYGYTF.

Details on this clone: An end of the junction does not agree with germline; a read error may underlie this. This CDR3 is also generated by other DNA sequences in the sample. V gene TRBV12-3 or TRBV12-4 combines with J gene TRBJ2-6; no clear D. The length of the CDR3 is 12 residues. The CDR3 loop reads CATPVGANVLTF. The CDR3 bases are TGCGCCACTCCCGTGGGGGCCAACGTCCTGACTTTC.

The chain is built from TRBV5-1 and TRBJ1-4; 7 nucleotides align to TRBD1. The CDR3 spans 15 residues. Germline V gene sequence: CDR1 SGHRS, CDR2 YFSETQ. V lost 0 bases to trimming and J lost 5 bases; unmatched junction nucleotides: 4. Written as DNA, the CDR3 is TGCGCCAGCAGCTTGGCACAGGGGACGAATGAAAAACTGTTTTTT. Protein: CASSLAQGTNEKLFF.

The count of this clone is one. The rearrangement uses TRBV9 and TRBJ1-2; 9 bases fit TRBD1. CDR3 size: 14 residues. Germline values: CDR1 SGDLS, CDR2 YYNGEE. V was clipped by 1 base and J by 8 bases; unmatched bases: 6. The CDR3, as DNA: TGTGCCAGCAGCGTATCACAGGGGGCTGGCGGCTACACCTTC. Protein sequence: CASSVSQGAGGYTF.

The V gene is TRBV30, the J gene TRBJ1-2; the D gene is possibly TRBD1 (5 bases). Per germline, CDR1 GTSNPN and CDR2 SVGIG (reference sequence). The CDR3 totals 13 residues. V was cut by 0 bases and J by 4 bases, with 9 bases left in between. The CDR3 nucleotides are TGTGCCTGGAGTGTACAGGCTTCCTATGGCTACACCTTC. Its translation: CAWSVQASYGYTF.

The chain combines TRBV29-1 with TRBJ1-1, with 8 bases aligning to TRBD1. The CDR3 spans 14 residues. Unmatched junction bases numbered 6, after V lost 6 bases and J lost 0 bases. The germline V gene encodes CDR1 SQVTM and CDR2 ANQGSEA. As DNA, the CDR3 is TGCAGCGTCTCCCCAGGGGGCCTGAACACTGAAGCTTTCTTT. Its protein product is CSVSPGGLNTEAFF.

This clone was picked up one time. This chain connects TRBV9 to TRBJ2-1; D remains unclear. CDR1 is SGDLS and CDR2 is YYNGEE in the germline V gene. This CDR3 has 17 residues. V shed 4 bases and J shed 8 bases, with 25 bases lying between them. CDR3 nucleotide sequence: TGTGCCAGCAGCACGACCTTGACTGACTCCCCCCCAGATGAGCAGTTCTTC. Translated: CASSTTLTDSPPDEQFF.

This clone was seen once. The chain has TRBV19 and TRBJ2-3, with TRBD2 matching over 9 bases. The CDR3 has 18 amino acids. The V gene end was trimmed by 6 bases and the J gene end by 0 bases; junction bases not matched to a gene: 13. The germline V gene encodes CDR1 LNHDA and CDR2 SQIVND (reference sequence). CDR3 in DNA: TGTGCCAGTAGCAACCAGCGGGTAGCGGGGGTAAGCACAGATACGCAGTATTTT. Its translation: CASSNQRVAGVSTDTQYF.